A single sample is the source of the 22 T cell receptor beta chains below, sequenced in a study of T cell responses to AZD1222 COVID-19 vaccine. Clones were sequenced by immunoSEQ multiplex PCR, and TCRdb holds only the in-frame ones, with some missing. The table lists just under 75,000 clones, around three quarters of them singletons. Sequenced here: peripheral blood, sampled 28 days after the second AZD1222 dose. All receptors come from an adult who received the AZD1222 COVID-19 vaccine.

The gene calls are TRBV5-1 and TRBJ2-2; the D is unclear. CDR1 SGHRS and CDR2 YFSETQ come from the germline V gene. The CDR3 is 16 residues long. Trimming took 0 bases from V and 2 from J, leaving 11 bases between them. The CDR3 region is CASSLEVNLNTGELFF. CDR3 coding DNA: TGCGCCAGCAGCTTGGAAGTGAATCTCAACACCGGGGAGCTGTTTTTT.

DNA for the CDR3: TGTGCCAGTAGTAGCCTAGCGGGAGGCTCCTACGAGCAGTACTTC. It specifies CASSSLAGGSYEQYF. The V call is TRBV19, the J call TRBJ2-7; 11 nucleotides match TRBD2. CDR1 and CDR2 (germline): LNHDA, SQIVND (reference sequence). J lost 0 bases, V lost 4 bases, and 2 bases had no gene match. This CDR3 region has 15 residues.

The genes are TRBV6-1 and TRBJ1-6; TRBD1 aligns across 7 bases. After removal of 2 bases from V and 10 bases from J, the junction contained 8 bases not matched to a gene. Germline CDR1 and CDR2: MNHNS and SASEGT. The CDR3 covers 15 residues. The CDR3 nucleotides are TGTGCCAGCAGTGAAAATGACAGGGTGGGCTCACCCCTCCACTTT. This gives the protein CASSENDRVGSPLHF.

This clone occurred once. This chain uses TRBV19 with TRBJ2-7; TRBD1 might be the D (6 bases). Trimming took 5 bases from V and 9 from J, leaving 23 bases between them. CDR1 is LNHDA, CDR2 SQIVND, per germline (reference sequence). This CDR3 spans 15 amino acids. This CDR3 is CASSEDSSSPLGQYF. The CDR3 bases are TGTGCCAGTAGTGAGGACAGTTCTTCTCCCCTTGGGCAGTACTTC. Supplemented by reference TRBV19 and TRBJ2-7, the full variable domain reads DGGITQSPKYLFRKEGQNVTLSCEQNLNHDAMYWYRQDPGQGLRLIYYSQIVNDFQKGDIAEGYSVSREKKESFPLTVTSAQKNPTAFYLCASSEDSSSPLGQYFGPGTRLTVT.

V and J are TRBV2 and TRBJ1-1; possible D gene TRBD1, 5 bases. V lost 6 bases, J lost 4 bases, and 15 bases lay in between. Germline CDR1 SNHLY, CDR2 FYNNEI. The CDR3 is 14 amino acids. CDR3 DNA: TGTGCCAGCAGCGACCTTGGCGGGGCCACTGAAGCTTTCTTT. Translating it yields CASSDLGGATEAFF.

This chain joins TRBV30 and TRBJ2-7; 13 nucleotides match TRBD2. The CDR3 totals 13 residues. The J segment lost 3 bases and the V segment lost 5 bases, leaving 1 base of the junction unmatched. The germline gives CDR1 GTSNPN, CDR2 SVGIG (reference sequence). The CDR3 DNA follows: TGTGCCTGGGGACTAGCGGGAGACTACGAGCAGTACTTC. Residues: CAWGLAGDYEQYF.

Points on this clone: At one end the junction does not follow the germline gene, possibly because of a read error. V usage is TRBV19 and J usage is TRBJ2-7, with 7 bases identical to TRBD2. Germline V gives CDR1 LNHDA, CDR2 SQIVND (reference sequence). The CDR3 is made up of 16 amino acids. This CDR3 is CAGKREAKRDSCEQYF. CDR3 coding DNA: TGTGCCGGTAAGAGGGAGGCCAAGCGGGATTCCTGCGAGCAGTACTTC.

This clone was recorded only once. The CDR3 DNA follows: TGTGCCAGCAGCGTACAGGGGGAGGATGAAAAACTGTTTTTT. The encoded protein is CASSVQGEDEKLFF. The rearrangement joins TRBV9 to TRBJ1-4, with TRBD1 matching over 7 bases. V trimming: 1 base; J trimming: 6 bases; junction bases outside the gene matches: 3. The length of the CDR3 is 14 residues. Germline CDR1 is SGDLS and CDR2 is YYNGEE.

The gene calls are TRBV2 and TRBJ1-4, with D tentatively TRBD1 (5 bases). The germline V gene encodes CDR1 SNHLY and CDR2 FYNNEI. The CDR3 extends over 12 amino acids. The V gene lost 1 base and the J gene lost 10 bases, with 7 bases spanning the gap. The CDR3 DNA reads as TGTGCCAGCAGTGAAGACCAGGGAAAACTGTTTTTT. Protein: CASSEDQGKLFF.

This clone was counted only a few times. The CDR3, as DNA: TGTGCCAGCAGTGAAAGGGCCAGTCCAAACTCTGGAAACACCATATATTTT. Residues: CASSERASPNSGNTIYF. The chain recombines TRBV6-1 with TRBJ1-3; D not resolved. The germline V and J ends were trimmed by 2 bases and 0 bases, with 14 bases remaining between them. Germline loops: CDR1 MNHNS, CDR2 SASEGT. CDR3 length equals 17 residues.

This rearrangement joins TRBV30 to TRBJ1-5, with D possibly being TRBD1 (6 bases). CDR3 size: 14 residues. CDR1 GTSNPN and CDR2 SVGIG come from the germline V gene (reference sequence). V was clipped by 2 bases and J by 3 bases, with 11 bases between them. The CDR3, as DNA: TGTGCCTGGAGTTCGACAGGCCCCAATCAGCCCCAGCATTTT. It is translated as CAWSSTGPNQPQHF.

This sequence joins TRBV29-1 and TRBJ1-4, with TRBD1 as a possible D gene (5 bases). The V gene lost 5 bases and the J gene lost 2 bases, with 12 bases spanning the gap. The germline V gene has CDR1 SQVTM and CDR2 ANQGSEA. This CDR3 spans 14 amino acids. This CDR3 reads CSVRRPGTNEKLFF. CDR3 coding DNA: TGCAGCGTTCGACGACCAGGGACTAATGAAAAACTGTTTTTT.

The CDR3 coding sequence is TGCAGCGTTGCCGGTCAGCTGAACACTGAAGCTTTCTTT. Amino acids: CSVAGQLNTEAFF. This chain links TRBV29-1 with TRBJ1-1; the D is unclear. V lost 4 bases and J lost 0, with 9 bases in between. The germline CDR1 and CDR2 sequences are SQVTM and ANQGSEA. CDR3 length: 13 residues.

The chain employs TRBV7-8 and TRBJ1-5; D unclear. Germline V gene lookup returns CDR1 SGHVS and CDR2 FQNEAQ. The V end lost 1 base, the J end lost 0 bases, and 7 bases lay between the germline ends. The CDR3 extends over 15 amino acids. CDR3 protein: CASSLGLNSNQPQHF. Here the CDR3 DNA reads TGTGCCAGCAGCTTAGGACTTAATAGCAATCAGCCCCAGCATTTT.

The chain combines TRBV9 with TRBJ1-1, with D unclear. Germline V CDR1 and CDR2: SGDLS, YYNGEE. The V end lost 0 bases, the J end lost 4 bases, and 13 bases lay between the germline ends. The CDR3 sequence is 15 residues long. In DNA, the CDR3 is TGTGCCAGCAGCGTAGGGCCGTTCGGGAGCACTGAAGCTTTCTTT. Translated, it gives CASSVGPFGSTEAFF.

V gene TRBV5-1 combines with J gene TRBJ2-7; 8 positions match TRBD2. Germline V lookup: CDR1 SGHRS, CDR2 YFSETQ. The CDR3 extends over 15 amino acids. The junction had 5 bases not matched to a gene; V was cut back by 0 bases and J by 3 bases. CDR3 in amino acids: CASSLELAGLYEQYF. The CDR3 DNA reads TGCGCCAGCAGCTTGGAATTAGCGGGACTCTACGAGCAGTACTTC.

This chain links TRBV20-1 with TRBJ2-1, with D possibly TRBD2 on 5 matching bases. Per the germline V gene, CDR1 is DFQATT and CDR2 is SNEGSKA (reference sequence). V shed 5 bases and J shed 8 bases, with 10 bases lying between them. The CDR3 is made up of 11 amino acids. CDR3 DNA sequence: TGCAGTGCTCCCAGTAGCGATGAGCAGTTCTTC. Protein product: CSAPSSDEQFF.

The rearrangement links TRBV23-1 to TRBJ2-2; no firm D call. TRBV23-1 is an ORF for which the function is uncertain. Between the trimmed V and J ends, which lost 6 bases and 1 base, there was a span of 12 bases. There are 15 residues in the CDR3. CDR3 in DNA: TGCGCCAGCAGCCCTAAAACGGTGAACACCGGGGAGCTGTTTTTT. Translation: CASSPKTVNTGELFF.

The chain uses TRBV28 and TRBJ1-6; no definite D call. The CDR3 runs 14 residues. V was cut by 1 base and J by 9 bases, with 10 bases left in between. Germline lookup yields CDR1 MDHEN and CDR2 SYDVKM. CDR3 protein: CASSLYAGFSPLHF. The DNA of the CDR3 is TGTGCCAGCAGTTTATATGCAGGATTTTCACCCCTCCACTTT.

The chain has TRBV2 and TRBJ2-2; D uncertain. There are 15 residues in the CDR3. Germline CDR1 SNHLY, CDR2 FYNNEI. The V end lost 4 bases, the J end lost 2 bases, and 11 bases lay between the germline ends. As DNA, the CDR3 is TGTGCCAGCAGTGTTGGAGTTAGCAACACCGGGGAGCTGTTTTTT. The encoded protein is CASSVGVSNTGELFF.

The J gene is TRBJ2-4, the V gene TRBV28; tentative D call: TRBD1 (6 bases). The CDR3 runs 14 residues. In germline, CDR1 is MDHEN, CDR2 SYDVKM. V was trimmed by 6 bases and J by 7 bases, leaving 16 bases between them. CDR3 amino acids: CASSLDRRPNIQYF. In DNA, the CDR3 is TGTGCCAGCAGCCTGGACAGACGACCTAACATTCAGTACTTC.

This clone came up once. The J gene is TRBJ2-5, the V gene TRBV30; 7 bases fit TRBD2. V trimming: 4 bases; J trimming: 1 base; junction bases outside the gene matches: 9. The CDR3 totals 15 residues. Germline CDR1 GTSNPN, CDR2 SVGIG (reference sequence). The CDR3 protein is CAWKLSGGGQETQYF. The DNA for the CDR3 is TGTGCCTGGAAGTTGAGTGGCGGGGGCCAAGAGACCCAGTACTTC.